This T cell receptor beta chain was recorded in a study of blood T cell repertoires in COVID-19. The germline V gene has CDR1 MGHRA and CDR2 YSYEKL. Between the trimmed V and J ends, which lost 4 bases and 4 bases, there was a span of 19 bases. The CDR3 is 16 residues long. TCRdb's copy holds only in-frame clones and misses some; the assay was immunoSEQ multiplex PCR. The sample consists of some 73,000 clones, 70% to 90% of them appearing once. The rearrangement links TRBV4-1 to TRBJ2-5, with D perhaps TRBD1 (6 bases). Sequencing was performed on peripheral blood. The source of this sequence is a man of 80 years or more with COVID-19, enrolled during active disease. The CDR3 nucleotides are TGCGCCAGCAGCCCGAGACGCCAGGGGCTCCGAGAGACCCAGTACTTC. Translation: CASSPRRQGLRETQYF.